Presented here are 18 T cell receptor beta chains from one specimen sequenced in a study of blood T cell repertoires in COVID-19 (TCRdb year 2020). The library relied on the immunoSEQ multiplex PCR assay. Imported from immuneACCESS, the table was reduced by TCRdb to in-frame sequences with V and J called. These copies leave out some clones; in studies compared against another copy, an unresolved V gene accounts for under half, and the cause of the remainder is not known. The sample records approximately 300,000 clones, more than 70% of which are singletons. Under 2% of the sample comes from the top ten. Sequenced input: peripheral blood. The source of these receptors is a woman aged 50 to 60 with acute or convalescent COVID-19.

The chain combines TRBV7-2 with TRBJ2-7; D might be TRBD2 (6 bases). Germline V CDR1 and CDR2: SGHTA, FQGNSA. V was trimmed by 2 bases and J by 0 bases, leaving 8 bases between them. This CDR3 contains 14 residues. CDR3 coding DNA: TGTGCCAGCAGCTTACTAGCGAGCTCCTACGAGCAGTACTTC. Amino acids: CASSLLASSYEQYF.

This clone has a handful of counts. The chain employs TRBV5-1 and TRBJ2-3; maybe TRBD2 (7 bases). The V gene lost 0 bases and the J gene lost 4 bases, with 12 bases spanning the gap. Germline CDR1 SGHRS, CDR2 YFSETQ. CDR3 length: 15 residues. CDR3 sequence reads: CASSLVGRGADTQYF. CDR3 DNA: TGCGCCAGCAGCTTGGTAGGGAGGGGGGCAGATACGCAGTATTTT.

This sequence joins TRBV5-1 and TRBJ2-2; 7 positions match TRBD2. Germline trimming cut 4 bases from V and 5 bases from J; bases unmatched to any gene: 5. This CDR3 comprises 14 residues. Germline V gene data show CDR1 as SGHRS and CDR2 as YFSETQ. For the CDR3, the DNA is TGCGCCAGCAGCCCTACGCGGGAGACCGGGGAGCTGTTTTTT. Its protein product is CASSPTRETGELFF.

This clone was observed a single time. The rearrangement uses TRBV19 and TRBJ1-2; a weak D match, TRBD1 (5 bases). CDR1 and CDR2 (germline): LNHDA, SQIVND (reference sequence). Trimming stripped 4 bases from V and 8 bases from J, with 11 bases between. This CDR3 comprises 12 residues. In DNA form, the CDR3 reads TGTGCCAGTAGTAGGGACTCGGTGGGCTACACCTTC. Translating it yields CASSRDSVGYTF.

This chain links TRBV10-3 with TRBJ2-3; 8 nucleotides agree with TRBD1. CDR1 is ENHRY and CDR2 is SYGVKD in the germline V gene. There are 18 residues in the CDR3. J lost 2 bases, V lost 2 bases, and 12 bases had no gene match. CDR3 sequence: CAISETIGQGTYTDTQYF. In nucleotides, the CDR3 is TGTGCCATCAGTGAGACGATCGGACAGGGTACTTACACAGATACGCAGTATTTT.

CDR3 sequence reads: CATSRPQGNSNQPQHF. The DNA for the CDR3 is TGTGCCACCAGCAGACCTCAGGGGAATAGCAATCAGCCCCAGCATTTT. The chain uses TRBV15 and TRBJ1-5; TRBD1 might be the D (6 bases). This CDR3 spans 16 amino acids. V dropped 2 bases and J dropped 0 bases, with 11 bases sitting between them. Per germline, CDR1 LNHNV and CDR2 YYDKDF (reference sequence).

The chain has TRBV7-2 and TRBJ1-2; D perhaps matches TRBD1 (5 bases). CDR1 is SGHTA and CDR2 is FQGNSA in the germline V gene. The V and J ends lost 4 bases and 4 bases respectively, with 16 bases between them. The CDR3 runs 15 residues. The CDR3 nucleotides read TGTGCCAGCAGCTCCTCCCCGGGGGACTTCTATGGCTACACCTTC. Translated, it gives CASSSSPGDFYGYTF.

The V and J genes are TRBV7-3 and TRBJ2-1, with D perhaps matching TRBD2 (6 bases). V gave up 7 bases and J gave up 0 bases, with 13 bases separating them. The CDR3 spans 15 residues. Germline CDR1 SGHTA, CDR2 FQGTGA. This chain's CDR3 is CASTTGAGSYNEQFF. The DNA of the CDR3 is TGTGCCAGCACCACCGGAGCGGGCTCCTACAATGAGCAGTTCTTC.

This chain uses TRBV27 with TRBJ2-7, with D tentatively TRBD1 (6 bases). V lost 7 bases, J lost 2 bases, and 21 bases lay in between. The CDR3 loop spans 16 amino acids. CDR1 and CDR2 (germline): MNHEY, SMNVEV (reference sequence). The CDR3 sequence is CASTLIRGRETYEQYF. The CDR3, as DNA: TGTGCCAGCACCCTCATCAGGGGAAGGGAAACCTACGAGCAGTACTTC.

The CDR3 coding sequence is TGTGCCACCAGCAGAGGCACTAGCGGGAGTTGGGAGACCCAGTACTTC. This encodes CATSRGTSGSWETQYF. The chain joins TRBV15 to TRBJ2-5, with 11 positions matching TRBD2. Germline lookup yields CDR1 LNHNV and CDR2 YYDKDF (reference sequence). This CDR3 spans 16 amino acids. V was pared by 1 base and J by 5 bases, with 6 bases of the junction left unmatched.

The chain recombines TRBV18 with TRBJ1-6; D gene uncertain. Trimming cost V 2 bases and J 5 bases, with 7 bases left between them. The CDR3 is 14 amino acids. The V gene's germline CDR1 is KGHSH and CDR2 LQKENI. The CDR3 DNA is TGTGCCAGCTCACCAATGGGCAATAATTCACCCCTCCACTTT. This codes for CASSPMGNNSPLHF.

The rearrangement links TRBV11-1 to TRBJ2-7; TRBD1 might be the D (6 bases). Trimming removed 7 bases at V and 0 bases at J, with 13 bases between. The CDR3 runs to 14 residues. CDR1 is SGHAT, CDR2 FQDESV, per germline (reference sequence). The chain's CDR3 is CASTSDRSSYEQYF. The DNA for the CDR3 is TGTGCCAGCACAAGCGACAGGAGCTCCTACGAGCAGTACTTC.

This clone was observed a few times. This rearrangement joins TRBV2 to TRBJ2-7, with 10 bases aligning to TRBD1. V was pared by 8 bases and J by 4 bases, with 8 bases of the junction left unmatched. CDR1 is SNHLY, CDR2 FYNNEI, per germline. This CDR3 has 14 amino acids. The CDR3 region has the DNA TGTGCCAGCCGTGGAGGGACAGGGGTATACGAGCAGTACTTC. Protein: CASRGGTGVYEQYF.

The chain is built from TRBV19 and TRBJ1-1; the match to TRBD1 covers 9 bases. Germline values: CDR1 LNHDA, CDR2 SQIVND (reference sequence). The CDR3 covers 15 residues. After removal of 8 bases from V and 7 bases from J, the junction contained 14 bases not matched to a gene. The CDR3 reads CASRHLDRGGIEAFF. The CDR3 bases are TGTGCCAGTCGACACTTGGACAGGGGAGGGATTGAAGCTTTCTTT.

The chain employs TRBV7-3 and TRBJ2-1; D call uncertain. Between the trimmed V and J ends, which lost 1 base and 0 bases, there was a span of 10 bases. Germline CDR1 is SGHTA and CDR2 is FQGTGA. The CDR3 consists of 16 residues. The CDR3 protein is CASSLRLADSYNEQFF. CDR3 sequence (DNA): TGTGCCAGCAGCTTAAGGTTGGCGGACTCCTACAATGAGCAGTTCTTC.

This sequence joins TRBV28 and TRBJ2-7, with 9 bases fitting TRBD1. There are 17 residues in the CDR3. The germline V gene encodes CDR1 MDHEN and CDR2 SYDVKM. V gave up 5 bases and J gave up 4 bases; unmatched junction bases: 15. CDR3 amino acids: CASSPGTGNPGLYEQYF. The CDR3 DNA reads TGTGCCAGCAGTCCCGGGACAGGGAACCCTGGGTTGTACGAGCAGTACTTC.

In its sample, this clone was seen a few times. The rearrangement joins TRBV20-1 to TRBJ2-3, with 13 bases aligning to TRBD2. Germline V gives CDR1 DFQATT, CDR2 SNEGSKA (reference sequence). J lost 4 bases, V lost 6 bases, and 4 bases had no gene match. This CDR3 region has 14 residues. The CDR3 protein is CSASGLAGADTQYF. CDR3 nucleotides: TGCAGTGCGAGTGGACTAGCGGGAGCAGATACGCAGTATTTT.

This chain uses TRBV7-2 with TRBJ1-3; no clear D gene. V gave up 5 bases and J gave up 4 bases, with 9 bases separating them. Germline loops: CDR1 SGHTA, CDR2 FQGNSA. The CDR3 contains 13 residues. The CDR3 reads CASSDRGGNTIYF. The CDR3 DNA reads TGTGCCAGCAGCGATCGAGGAGGAAACACCATATATTTT.